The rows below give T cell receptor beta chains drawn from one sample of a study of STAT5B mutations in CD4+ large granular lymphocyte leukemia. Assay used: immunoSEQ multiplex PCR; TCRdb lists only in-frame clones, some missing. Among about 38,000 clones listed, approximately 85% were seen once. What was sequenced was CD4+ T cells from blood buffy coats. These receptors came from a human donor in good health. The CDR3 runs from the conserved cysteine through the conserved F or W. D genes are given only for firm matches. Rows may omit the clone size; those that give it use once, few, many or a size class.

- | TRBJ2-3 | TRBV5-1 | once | TGCGCCAGCAGCTTGGGAGGAGCGAGCACAGATACGCAGTATTTT | CASSLGGASTDTQYF
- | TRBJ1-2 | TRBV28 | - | TGTGCCATCTTCAAGACAGGCGCAGGGAGAGGCTACACCTTC | CAIFKTGAGRGYTF
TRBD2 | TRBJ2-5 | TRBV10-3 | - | TGTGCCATCAGTGACCTAGCGGGACAAGAGACCCAGTACTTC | CAISDLAGQETQYF
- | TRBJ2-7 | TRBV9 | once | TGTGCCAGCAGCAACCCCCCCTCCTACGAGCAGTACTTC | CASSNPPSYEQYF
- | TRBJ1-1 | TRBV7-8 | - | TGTGCCAGCAGCTTAGGAGGTGATGGGCAGGGAAACACTGAAGCTTTCTTT | CASSLGGDGQGNTEAFF
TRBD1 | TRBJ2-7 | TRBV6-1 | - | TGTGCCAGCTACAGGGGGCCTAGCTCCTACGAGCAGTACTTC | CASYRGPSSYEQYF
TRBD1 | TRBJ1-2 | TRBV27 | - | TGTGCCAGCAGTTTACAGGGGGCAAACTATGGCTACACCTTC | CASSLQGANYGYTF
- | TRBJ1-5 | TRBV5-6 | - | TGTGCCAGCAGCTTGAGTTCGGACTCCAACCCCCATCAGCCCCAGCATTTT | CASSLSSDSNPHQPQHF
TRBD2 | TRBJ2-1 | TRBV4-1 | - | TGCGCCAGCAGCCCACGGACTAGCGGGGGGAGCTCCTACAATGAGCAGTTCTTC | CASSPRTSGGSSYNEQFF
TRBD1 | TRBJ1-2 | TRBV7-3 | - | TGTGCCAGCAGCTTGGGAAGACAGGGGGCGACGGATGGCTACACCTTC | CASSLGRQGATDGYTF
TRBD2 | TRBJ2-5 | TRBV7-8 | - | TGTGCCAGCAGCTTCGCCGGGACTAGCGGGGGCGGGTGGGAGACCCAGTACTTC | CASSFAGTSGGGWETQYF
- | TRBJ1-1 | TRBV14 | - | TGTGCCAGCAGCCAAGATCCGCAGGGGAACACTGAAGCTTTCTTT | CASSQDPQGNTEAFF
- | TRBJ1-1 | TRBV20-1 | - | TGCAGTGCTAGGGGACAATTTGAAGCTTTCTTT | CSARGQFEAFF
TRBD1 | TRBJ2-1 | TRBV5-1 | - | TGCGCCAGCAGCTTGGCCCCCGGGACAGCATATGAGCAGTTCTTC | CASSLAPGTAYEQFF
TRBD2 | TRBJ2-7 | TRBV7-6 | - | TGTGCCAGCAGCTTAACTAGCGGTCCCTACGAGCAGTACTTC | CASSLTSGPYEQYF
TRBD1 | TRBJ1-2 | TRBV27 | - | TGTGCCAGCAGTTTAAAGCGGACAGGGTATGGCTACACCTTC | CASSLKRTGYGYTF
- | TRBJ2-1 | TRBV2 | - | TGTGCCAGCAGTGACAATGAGCAGTTCTTC | CASSDNEQFF
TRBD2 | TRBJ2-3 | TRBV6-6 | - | TGTGCCAGCAGCCGGACTAGCGGTTCCACAGATACGCAGTATTTT | CASSRTSGSTDTQYF
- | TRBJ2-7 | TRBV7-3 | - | TGTGCCAGCAGCCTGGGGGGCCCCCTGGGGATATACGAGCAGTACTTC | CASSLGGPLGIYEQYF
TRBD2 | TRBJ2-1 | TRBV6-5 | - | TGTGCCAGCAGGAAACTAGCGGGCCTATACAATGAGCAGTTCTTC | CASRKLAGLYNEQFF
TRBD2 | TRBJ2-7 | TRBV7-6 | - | TGTGCCAGCAGTCTAGCGGGGGATCCCCCCAACGAGCAGTACTTC | CASSLAGDPPNEQYF
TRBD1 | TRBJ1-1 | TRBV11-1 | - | TGTGCCAGCAGACCGCCGACAGGGGGCGGCACTGAAGCTTTCTTT | CASRPPTGGGTEAFF